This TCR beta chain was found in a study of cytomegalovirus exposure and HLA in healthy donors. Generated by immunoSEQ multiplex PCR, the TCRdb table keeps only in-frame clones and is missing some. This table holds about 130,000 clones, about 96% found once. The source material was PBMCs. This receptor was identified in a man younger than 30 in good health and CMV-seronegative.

CDR3 protein: CASSLAEGHTYGYTF. CDR3 sequence (DNA): TGTGCCAGCAGCTTAGCGGAGGGGCACACTTATGGCTACACCTTC. The genes are TRBV7-2 and TRBJ1-2, with a possible D match to TRBD1 (5 bases). Per the germline V gene, CDR1 is SGHTA and CDR2 is FQGNSA. The CDR3 sequence is 15 residues long. The ends were cut back, 0 bases at V and 5 bases at J, with 13 bases in the middle.